These 29 T cell receptor beta chains came from one sample sequenced in a study of cytomegalovirus exposure and HLA in healthy donors. With 60 Vbeta and 13 Jbeta primers, the PCR was carried out. The assay was immunoSEQ multiplex PCR, and TCRdb's table has in-frame clones only and misses some. The sample lists approximately 150,000 clones; around 80% were seen once. The specimen was PBMCs. Every receptor here comes from a young man in good health and CMV-seropositive.

This clone was picked up a small number of times. The chain recombines TRBV9 with TRBJ1-1; D is ambiguous. Germline V gene data show CDR1 as SGDLS and CDR2 as YYNGEE. The V gene lost 0 bases and the J gene lost 4 bases, with 19 bases spanning the gap. CDR3 length: 17 amino acids. Here the CDR3 DNA reads TGTGCCAGCAGCGTAGGGGAGATCGGGTTGGGAGGCACTGAAGCTTTCTTT. Its translation: CASSVGEIGLGGTEAFF.

The rearrangement joins TRBV5-1 to TRBJ2-5; D not resolved. Trimming removed 2 bases from V and 4 bases from J, with 3 bases in between. Germline V gene lookup returns CDR1 SGHRS and CDR2 YFSETQ. This CDR3 has 11 amino acids. This CDR3 is CASSFRETQYF. Written as DNA, the CDR3 is TGCGCCAGCAGCTTTCGAGAGACCCAGTACTTC.

The J gene is TRBJ1-2, the V gene TRBV29-1; TRBD1 matches 9 bases. The ends lost 7 bases at V and 7 bases at J; junction bases unmatched: 7. The CDR3 sequence is 12 residues long. In germline, CDR1 is SQVTM, CDR2 ANQGSEA. The CDR3 is CSASPGQGGYTF. In DNA form, the CDR3 reads TGCAGCGCCTCTCCGGGACAGGGTGGCTACACCTTC.

This chain links TRBV7-2 with TRBJ2-6; no firm D call. V was clipped by 10 bases and J by 4 bases, with 8 bases between them. The CDR3 is made up of 12 amino acids. The V gene's germline CDR1 is SGHTA and CDR2 FQGNSA. The CDR3 DNA follows: TGTGCCACTGGGCGAGGGGCCAACGTCCTGACTTTC. Amino acid sequence: CATGRGANVLTF.

The chain combines TRBV4-3 with TRBJ2-7, with D possibly TRBD2 on 6 matching bases. CDR3 length equals 14 residues. The V gene's germline CDR1 is LGHNA and CDR2 YSLEER. The V end lost 2 bases, the J end lost 3 bases, and 11 bases lay between the germline ends. The CDR3 reads CASSQYQGGYEQYF. CDR3 bases: TGCGCCAGCAGCCAATACCAGGGAGGCTACGAGCAGTACTTC.

In this sample, this clone turned up once. The rearrangement links TRBV19 to TRBJ1-2; no clear D. This CDR3 spans 13 amino acids. Germline lookup yields CDR1 LNHDA and CDR2 SQIVND (reference sequence). Trimming shortened V by 5 bases and J by 1 base, and 8 bases separated the two germline ends. CDR3 coding DNA: TGTGCCAGTAGTCACGGGAATAACTATGGCTACACCTTC. Protein: CASSHGNNYGYTF.

This clone was seen only a few times. The V gene is TRBV7-7, the J gene TRBJ2-5; TRBD2 matches at 10 bases. V was clipped by 5 bases and J by 4 bases; unmatched bases: 22. The CDR3 is 20 residues long. Germline V gives CDR1 SSHAT, CDR2 FNYEAQ (reference sequence). The chain's CDR3 is CASSPLTSSGRRWAVETQYF. CDR3 DNA: TGTGCCAGCAGCCCCCTGACTTCTAGCGGGAGAAGATGGGCGGTAGAGACCCAGTACTTC. Full variable domain (rest looked up from reference TRBV7-7 and TRBJ2-5): GAGVSQSPRYKVTKRGQDVTLRCDPISSHATLYWYQQALGQGPEFLTYFNYEAQPDKSGLPSDRFSAERPEGSISTLTIQRTEQRDSAMYRCASSPLTSSGRRWAVETQYFGPGTRLLVL.

The V call is TRBV5-4, the J call TRBJ2-7; perhaps TRBD2 as D (7 bases). In germline, CDR1 is SGHNT, CDR2 YYREEE (reference sequence). The germline V and J ends were trimmed by 4 bases and 2 bases, with 16 bases remaining between them. The CDR3 is made up of 15 amino acids. The CDR3 bases are TGTGCCAGCAGCCCGCGAGGGGGGAGGGCCTACGAGCAGTACTTC. Protein product: CASSPRGGRAYEQYF.

The CDR3 protein is CATSRGQGANYGYTF. In nucleotides, the CDR3 is TGTGCCACCAGCAGAGGGCAGGGGGCTAACTATGGCTACACCTTC. The V call is TRBV15, the J call TRBJ1-2, with TRBD1 matching 7 bases. Looked up from germline, CDR1 is LNHNV and CDR2 is YYDKDF (reference sequence). J gave up 0 bases and V 1 base, and 2 bases lay outside the gene matches. This CDR3 comprises 15 residues.

This chain joins TRBV23-1 and TRBJ1-5; D is undetermined. TRBV23-1 is marked as an open reading frame, function uncertain. Trimming took off 10 bases at V and 0 bases at J, with 16 bases between the two ends. This CDR3 spans 15 amino acids. The CDR3 loop reads CATVAMNDSNQPQHF. The CDR3 DNA reads TGCGCCACCGTTGCTATGAACGATAGCAATCAGCCCCAGCATTTT.

J is TRBJ2-1 and V is TRBV20-1; the match to TRBD1 covers 9 bases. Per germline, CDR1 DFQATT and CDR2 SNEGSKA (reference sequence). The CDR3 spans 11 residues. The CDR3 DNA follows: TGCGGGGGACAGGGAAACAATGAGCAGTTCTTC. Translation: CGGQGNNEQFF.

This clone turned up a few times. V gene TRBV5-1 combines with J gene TRBJ1-2, with 8 bases that match TRBD1. Trimming cost V 4 bases and J 6 bases; bases outside gene matches: 5. Germline assignment: CDR1 SGHRS and CDR2 YFSETQ. The CDR3 is made up of 13 amino acids. The CDR3: CASSGAGGDGYTF. The CDR3 bases are TGCGCCAGCAGCGGGGCAGGGGGCGATGGCTACACCTTC.

The chain couples TRBV4-3 to TRBJ1-2; no firm D call. CDR1 is LGHNA, CDR2 YSLEER, per germline. The CDR3 extends over 13 amino acids. V was pared by 0 bases and J by 8 bases, with 10 bases between. The CDR3 bases are TGCGCCAGCAGCCAAGATCGGGGAGGGGGCTACACCTTC. Translating gives CASSQDRGGGYTF.

This chain joins TRBV21-1 and TRBJ1-1. TRBV21-1 is marked as a pseudogene. The CDR3 sequence is 14 residues long. The DNA of the CDR3 is TGTGCCAGCAGCCGGTCGGGTCAGAACACTGAAGCTTTCTTT. Its protein is CASSRSGQNTEAFF.

The chain joins TRBV4-1 to TRBJ2-1; 10 bases map to TRBD2. CDR1 is MGHRA and CDR2 is YSYEKL in the germline V gene. The CDR3 covers 16 residues. After removal of 0 bases from V and 3 bases from J, the junction contained 2 bases not matched to a gene. The CDR3 DNA follows: TGCGCCAGCAGCCAAGATAGGACTAGCGGCTACAATGAGCAGTTCTTC. Its translation is CASSQDRTSGYNEQFF.

In its sample, this clone was seen a few times. The chain combines TRBV7-8 with TRBJ2-4; weak D call: TRBD2 (6 bases). The V end lost 8 bases, the J end lost 1 base, and 6 bases lay between the germline ends. This CDR3 comprises 12 residues. CDR1 and CDR2 from the germline V gene are SGHVS and FQNEAQ. The CDR3 loop is CASAGAKNIQYF. CDR3 DNA sequence: TGTGCCAGCGCGGGGGCCAAAAACATTCAGTACTTC.

The chain recombines TRBV11-1 with TRBJ1-3; D ambiguous. Germline V gene data show CDR1 as SGHAT and CDR2 as FQDESV (reference sequence). The CDR3 runs to 12 residues. V was cut by 6 bases and J by 8 bases, with 11 bases left in between. CDR3 nucleotide sequence: TGTGCCAGCAGTCAAAACGGTGACACCATATATTTT. This codes for CASSQNGDTIYF.

The chain has TRBV7-9 and TRBJ1-3; D is possibly TRBD1 (6 bases). V lost 3 bases, J lost 4 bases, and 16 bases lay in between. Germline V gives CDR1 SEHNR, CDR2 FQNEAQ (reference sequence). There are 16 residues in the CDR3. The CDR3 sequence: CASSFAPDSVGNTIYF. The CDR3 bases are TGTGCCAGCAGCTTTGCCCCGGACAGCGTCGGAAACACCATATATTTT.

V gene TRBV4-1 combines with J gene TRBJ2-3; D possibly corresponds to TRBD1 (7 bases). Germline V gene sequence: CDR1 MGHRA, CDR2 YSYEKL. CDR3 length: 14 residues. V was clipped by 1 base and J by 5 bases, with 10 bases between them. The CDR3 loop is CASSQGRGVDTQYF. Here the CDR3 DNA reads TGCGCCAGCAGCCAAGGCAGGGGGGTAGATACGCAGTATTTT.

The chain joins TRBV6-5 to TRBJ2-5; D perhaps matches TRBD2 (5 bases). Deletions cut 2 bases from V and 2 bases from J, with 12 bases between. CDR1 and CDR2 (germline): MNHEY, SVGAGI. The CDR3 runs 15 residues. For the CDR3, the DNA is TGTGCCAGCAGTTACAGGAGAGGGTCTCAAGAGACCCAGTACTTC. As protein: CASSYRRGSQETQYF.

The chain couples TRBV10-3 to TRBJ2-7; TRBD1 aligns across 9 bases. The V gene's germline CDR1 is ENHRY and CDR2 SYGVKD. V shed 4 bases, J shed 2 bases, and the junction held 6 bases outside the gene matches. This CDR3 has 15 residues. CDR3 coding DNA: TGTGCCATCAGTGCCCGGGACAGGGACACCTACGAGCAGTACTTC. Encoded protein: CAISARDRDTYEQYF.

This clone was counted once. The gene calls are TRBV11-2 and TRBJ1-2; 8 nucleotides agree with TRBD1. This CDR3 is 14 amino acids long. Germline assignment: CDR1 SGHAT and CDR2 FQNNGV. V was clipped by 4 bases and J by 6 bases; unmatched bases: 7. In nucleotides, the CDR3 is TGTGCCAGCAGCTCCACAACGACAGGGGATGGCTACACCTTC. Its translation: CASSSTTTGDGYTF. Filled out from reference TRBV11-2 and TRBJ1-2, the complete variable domain reads EAGVAQSPRYKIIEKRQSVAFWCNPISGHATLYWYQQILGQGPKLLIQFQNNGVVDDSQLPKDRFSAERLKGVDSTLKIQPAKLEDSAVYLCASSSTTTGDGYTFGSGTRLTVV.

This clone was recorded a few times. The CDR3 DNA follows: TGCGCCAGCACCACCGAGGTCACTTCAGATACGCAGTATTTT. Amino acids: CASTTEVTSDTQYF. The chain links TRBV10-1 to TRBJ2-3, with D hard to call. Germline lookup yields CDR1 WNHNN and CDR2 SYGVQD (reference sequence). The CDR3 has 14 residues. With 7 bases removed from V and 4 bases from J, the gap between germline ends came to 15 bases.

This clone was seen just once. The DNA for the CDR3 is TGTGCCAGCAGCACGCTACTAGCGGGGGGGCAAGATACGCAGTATTTT. Its protein product is CASSTLLAGGQDTQYF. This sequence joins TRBV7-6 and TRBJ2-3; 13 nucleotides line up with TRBD2. The CDR3 consists of 16 residues. CDR1 is SGHVS and CDR2 is FNYEAQ in the germline V gene. V was clipped by 5 bases and J by 5 bases; unmatched bases: 7.

This chain uses TRBV7-8 with TRBJ1-1; D may be TRBD1 (6 bases). V was pared by 2 bases and J by 13 bases, with 20 bases between. Germline V gene lookup returns CDR1 SGHVS and CDR2 FQNEAQ. The CDR3 loop spans 14 amino acids. The CDR3 coding sequence is TGTGCCAGCAGCTTAACACAGGGCACTAAGTATGGTTTCTTT. This translates into CASSLTQGTKYGFF.

About this clone: At the DNA level, this CDR3 is encoded by other sequences in the same sample as well. This chain links TRBV19 with TRBJ2-2; 8 bases match TRBD1. The CDR3 totals 16 residues. The V gene end was trimmed by 4 bases and the J gene end by 4 bases; junction bases not matched to a gene: 8. CDR1 LNHDA and CDR2 SQIVND come from the germline V gene (reference sequence). The CDR3, as DNA: TGTGCCAGTAGTAGGGGGCAGGGGGCAGGCACCGGGGAGCTGTTTTTT. This codes for CASSRGQGAGTGELFF.

V is TRBV7-2 and J is TRBJ1-2; 7 nucleotides align to TRBD1. The CDR3 is made up of 16 amino acids. Germline-derived CDR1 and CDR2 are SGHTA and FQGNSA. J gave up 2 bases and V 1 base, and 7 bases lay outside the gene matches. DNA of the CDR3: TGTGCCAGCAGCTTAGTCCCGGGACAGAGAAACTATGGCTACACCTTC. Translating it yields CASSLVPGQRNYGYTF. The variable domain in full, completed from reference TRBV7-2 and TRBJ1-2, reads GAGVSQSPSNKVTEKGKDVELRCDPISGHTALYWYRQSLGQGLEFLIYFQGNSAPDKSGLPSDRFSAERTGGSVSTLTIQRTQQEDSAVYLCASSLVPGQRNYGYTFGSGTRLTVV.

The CDR3 spells CSGALAGSGEKLFF. The CDR3 DNA is TGCAGCGGCGCCTTAGCGGGTTCGGGGGAAAAACTGTTTTTT. The genes are TRBV29-1 and TRBJ1-4; D gene uncertain. The length of the CDR3 is 14 residues. V gave up 7 bases and J gave up 8 bases, with 20 bases separating them. The germline gives CDR1 SQVTM, CDR2 ANQGSEA. The variable domain in full, completed from reference TRBV29-1 and TRBJ1-4, reads SAVISQKPSRDICQRGTSLTIQCQVDSQVTMMFWYRQQPGQSLTLIATANQGSEATYESGFVIDKFPISRPNLTFSTLTVSNMSPEDSSIYLCSGALAGSGEKLFFGSGTQLSVL.

The V call is TRBV6-6, the J call TRBJ2-6; no reliable D call. V was cut by 2 bases and J by 1 base, with 6 bases left in between. The CDR3 spans 15 residues. Germline CDR1 and CDR2: MNHNY and SVGAGI (reference sequence). CDR3 in amino acids: CASSYSLSGANVLTF. The CDR3 DNA reads TGTGCCAGCAGTTACAGCTTATCTGGGGCCAACGTCCTGACTTTC.